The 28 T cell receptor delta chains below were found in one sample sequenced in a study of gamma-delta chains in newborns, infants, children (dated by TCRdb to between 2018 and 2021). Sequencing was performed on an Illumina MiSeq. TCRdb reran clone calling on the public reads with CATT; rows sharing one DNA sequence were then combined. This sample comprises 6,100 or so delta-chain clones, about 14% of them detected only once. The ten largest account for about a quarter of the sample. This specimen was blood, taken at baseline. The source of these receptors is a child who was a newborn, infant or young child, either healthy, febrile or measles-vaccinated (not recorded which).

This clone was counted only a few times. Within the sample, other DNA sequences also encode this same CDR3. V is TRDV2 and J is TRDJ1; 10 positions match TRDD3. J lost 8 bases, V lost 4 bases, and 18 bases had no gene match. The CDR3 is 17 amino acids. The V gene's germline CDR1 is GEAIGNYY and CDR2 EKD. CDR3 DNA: TGTGCCTGTGAACGACTGGGGGATTCCCTAGGTGACCGAAAACTCATCTTT. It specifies CACERLGDSLGDRKLIF.

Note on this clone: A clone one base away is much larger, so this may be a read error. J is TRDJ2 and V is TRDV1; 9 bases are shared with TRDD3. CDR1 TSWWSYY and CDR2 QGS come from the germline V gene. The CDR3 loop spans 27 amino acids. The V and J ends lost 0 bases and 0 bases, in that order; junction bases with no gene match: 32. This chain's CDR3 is CALGELPLPFFPSYWGRTLALTAQLFF. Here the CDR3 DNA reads TGTGCTCTTGGGGAACTCCCCTTACCTTTCTTTCCCTCGTACTGGGGGAGAACTCTTGCTTTGACAGCACAACTCTTCTTT.

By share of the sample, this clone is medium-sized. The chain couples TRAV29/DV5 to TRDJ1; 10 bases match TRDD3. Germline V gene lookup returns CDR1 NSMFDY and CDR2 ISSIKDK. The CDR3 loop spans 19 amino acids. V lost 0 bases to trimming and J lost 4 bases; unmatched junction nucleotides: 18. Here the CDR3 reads CAASAPKSGGIRWFDKLIF. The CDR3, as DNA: TGTGCAGCAAGCGCGCCCAAGAGCGGGGGGATACGCTGGTTCGATAAACTCATCTTT.

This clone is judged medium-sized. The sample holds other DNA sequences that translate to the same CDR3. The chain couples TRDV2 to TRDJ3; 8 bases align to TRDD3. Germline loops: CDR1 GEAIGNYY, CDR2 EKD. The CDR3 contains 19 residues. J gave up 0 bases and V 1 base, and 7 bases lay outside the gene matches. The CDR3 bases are TGTGCCTGTGACACATCGGGATACGGGAGCTCCTGGGACACCCGACAGATGTTTTTC. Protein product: CACDTSGYGSSWDTRQMFF.

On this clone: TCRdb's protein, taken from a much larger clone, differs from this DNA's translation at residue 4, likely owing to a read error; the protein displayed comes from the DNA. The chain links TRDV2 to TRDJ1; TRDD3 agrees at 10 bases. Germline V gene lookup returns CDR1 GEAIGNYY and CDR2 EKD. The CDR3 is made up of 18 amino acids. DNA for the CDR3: TGTGCCTGTGGCACCGTTGATACTGGGGGATGGTTGACCGATAAACTCATCTTT. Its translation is CACGTVDTGGWLTDKLIF.

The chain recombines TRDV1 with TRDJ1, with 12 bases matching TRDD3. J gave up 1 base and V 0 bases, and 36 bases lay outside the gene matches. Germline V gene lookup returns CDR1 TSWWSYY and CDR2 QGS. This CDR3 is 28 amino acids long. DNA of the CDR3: TGTGCTCTTGGGGAACTAGGGCCTAACTACGGGCGCTGGCTGGGGGATACGCGACGGATCTCGAGCACCGATAAACTCATCTTT. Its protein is CALGELGPNYGRWLGDTRRISSTDKLIF.

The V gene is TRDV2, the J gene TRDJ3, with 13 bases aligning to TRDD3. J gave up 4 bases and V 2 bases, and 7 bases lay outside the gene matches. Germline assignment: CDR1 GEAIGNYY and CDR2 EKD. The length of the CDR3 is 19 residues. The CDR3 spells CACDSTGGYASWDTRQMFF. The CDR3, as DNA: TGTGCCTGTGACAGTACTGGGGGATACGCTTCTTGGGACACCCGACAGATGTTTTTC.

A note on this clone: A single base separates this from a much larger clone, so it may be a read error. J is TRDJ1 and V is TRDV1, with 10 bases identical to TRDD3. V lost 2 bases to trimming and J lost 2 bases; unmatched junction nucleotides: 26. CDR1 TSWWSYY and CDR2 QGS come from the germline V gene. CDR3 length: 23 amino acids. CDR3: CALGEEFLLRLLLGDAPTDKLIF. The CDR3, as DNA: TGTGCTCTTGGGGAAGAGTTTCTTTTGCGTTTATTACTGGGGGATGCGCCTACCGATAAACTCATCTTT.

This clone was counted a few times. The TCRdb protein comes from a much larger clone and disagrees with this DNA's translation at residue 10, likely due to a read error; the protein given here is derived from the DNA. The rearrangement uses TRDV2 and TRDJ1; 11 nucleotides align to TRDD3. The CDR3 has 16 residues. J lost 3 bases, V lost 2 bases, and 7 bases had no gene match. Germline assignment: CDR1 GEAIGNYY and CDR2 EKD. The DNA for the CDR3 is TGTGCCTGTGACAGCTTGGGGGATACGCGGCCCGATAAACTCATCTTT. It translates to CACDSLGDTRPDKLIF.

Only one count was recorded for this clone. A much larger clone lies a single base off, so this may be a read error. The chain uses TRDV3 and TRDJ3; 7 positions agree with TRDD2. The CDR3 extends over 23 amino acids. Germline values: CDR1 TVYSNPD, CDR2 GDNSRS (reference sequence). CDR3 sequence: CALRRPSLFGPFLRSWDTQQMFF. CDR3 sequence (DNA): TGTGCCTTGCGCCGCCCTTCCTTGTTTGGACCCTTCCTGAGGTCCTGGGACACCCAACAGATGTTTTTC.

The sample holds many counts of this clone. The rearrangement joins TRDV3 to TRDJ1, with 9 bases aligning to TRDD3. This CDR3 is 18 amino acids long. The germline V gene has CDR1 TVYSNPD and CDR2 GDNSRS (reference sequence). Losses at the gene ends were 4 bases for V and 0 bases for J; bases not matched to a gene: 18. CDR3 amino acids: CASRLSYWGRTNTDKLIF. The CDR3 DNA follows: TGTGCCTCCCGGCTTTCTTACTGGGGGAGAACAAACACCGATAAACTCATCTTT. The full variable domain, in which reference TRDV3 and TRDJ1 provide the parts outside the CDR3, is CDKVTQSSPDQTVASGSEVVLLCTYDTVYSNPDLFWYRIRPDYSFQFVFYGDNSRSEGADFTQGRFSVKHILTQKAFHLVISPVRTEDSATYYCASRLSYWGRTNTDKLIFGKGTRVTVEP.

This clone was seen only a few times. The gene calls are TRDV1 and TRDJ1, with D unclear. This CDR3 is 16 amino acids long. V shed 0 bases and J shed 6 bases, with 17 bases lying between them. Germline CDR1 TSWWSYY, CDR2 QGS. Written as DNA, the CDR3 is TGTGCTCTTGGGGAACTAGTATCGGCTTTTCCCTATAAACTCATCTTT. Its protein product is CALGELVSAFPYKLIF.

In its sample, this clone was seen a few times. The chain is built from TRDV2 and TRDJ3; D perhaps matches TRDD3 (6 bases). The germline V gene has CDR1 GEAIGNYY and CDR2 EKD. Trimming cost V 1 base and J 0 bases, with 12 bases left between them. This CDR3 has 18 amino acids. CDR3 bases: TGTGCCTGTGACACGGCTGGGGCCCTCTCCTGGGACACCCGACAGATGTTTTTC. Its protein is CACDTAGALSWDTRQMFF.

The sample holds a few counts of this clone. The CDR3 DNA is TGTGCTCTTGGGGAATTACCTTCCTCCAGCTACCATGATAAACTCATCTTT. Its translation: CALGELPSSSYHDKLIF. This chain joins TRDV1 and TRDJ1; 7 positions agree with TRDD2. CDR1 TSWWSYY and CDR2 QGS come from the germline V gene. The CDR3 spans 17 residues. Trimming took 2 bases from V and 5 from J; bases not matched to a gene: 14.

As DNA, the CDR3 is TGTGCCTGTGATGGACTCCACTCGGACGATAAACTCATCTTT. This sequence encodes CACDGLHSDDKLIF. V and J are TRDV2 and TRDJ1, with D uncertain. The germline CDR1 and CDR2 sequences are GEAIGNYY and EKD. This CDR3 is built from 14 residues. V gave up 4 bases and J gave up 4 bases, with 15 bases separating them.

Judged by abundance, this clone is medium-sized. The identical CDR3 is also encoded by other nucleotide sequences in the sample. DNA of the CDR3: TGTGCCTGTGACACTGGGGGATACGCGTCCTGGGACACCCGACAGATGTTTTTC. Protein product: CACDTGGYASWDTRQMFF. This sequence joins TRDV2 and TRDJ3, with 11 bases aligning to TRDD3. This CDR3 is 18 amino acids long. V lost 1 base and J lost 1; bases outside the gene matches: 2. Germline V gives CDR1 GEAIGNYY, CDR2 EKD.

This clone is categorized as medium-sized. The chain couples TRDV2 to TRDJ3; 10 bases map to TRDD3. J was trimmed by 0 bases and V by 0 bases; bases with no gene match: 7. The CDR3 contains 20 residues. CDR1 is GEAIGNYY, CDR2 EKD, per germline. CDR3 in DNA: TGTGCCTGTGACACCGTACTGGGGGATCTTAGCTCCTGGGACACCCGACAGATGTTTTTC. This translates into CACDTVLGDLSSWDTRQMFF.

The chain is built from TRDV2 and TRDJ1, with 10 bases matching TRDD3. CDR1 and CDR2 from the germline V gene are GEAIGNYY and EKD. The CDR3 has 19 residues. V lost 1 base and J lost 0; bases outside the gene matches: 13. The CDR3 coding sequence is TGTGCCTGTGACACGCTGGGGGATATCGGACGACCTAACACCGATAAACTCATCTTT. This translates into CACDTLGDIGRPNTDKLIF.

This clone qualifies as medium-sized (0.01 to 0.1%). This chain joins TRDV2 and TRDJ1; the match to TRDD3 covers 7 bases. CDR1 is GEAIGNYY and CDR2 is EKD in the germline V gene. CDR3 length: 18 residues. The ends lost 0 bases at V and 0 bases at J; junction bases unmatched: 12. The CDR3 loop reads CACDTVGGIGRYTDKLIF. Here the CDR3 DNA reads TGTGCCTGTGACACCGTGGGGGGGATTGGCCGGTACACCGATAAACTCATCTTT.

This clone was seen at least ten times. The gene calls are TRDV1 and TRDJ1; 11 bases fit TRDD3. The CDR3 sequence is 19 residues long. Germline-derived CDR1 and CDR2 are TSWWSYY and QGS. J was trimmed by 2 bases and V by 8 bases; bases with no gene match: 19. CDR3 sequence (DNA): TGTGCTCTTTCCTACACCCTGGGGGATACATTCTCTTGGACCGATAAACTCATCTTT. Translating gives CALSYTLGDTFSWTDKLIF.

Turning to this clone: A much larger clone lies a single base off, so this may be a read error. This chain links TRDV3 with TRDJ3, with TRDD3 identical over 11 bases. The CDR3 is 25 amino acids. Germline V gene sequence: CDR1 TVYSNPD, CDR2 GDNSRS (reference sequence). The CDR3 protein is CAFPPPNQNGGYARSQGWDTRLMFF. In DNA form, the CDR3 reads TGTGCCTTTCCTCCCCCGAATCAAAATGGGGGATACGCCAGGTCCCAGGGATGGGACACCCGACTGATGTTTTTC.

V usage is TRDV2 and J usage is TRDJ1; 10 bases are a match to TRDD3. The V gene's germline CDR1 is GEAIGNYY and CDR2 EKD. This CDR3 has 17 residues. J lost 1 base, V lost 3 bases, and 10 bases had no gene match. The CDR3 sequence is CACDSLTGGSSTDKLIF. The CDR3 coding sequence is TGTGCCTGTGACTCTCTTACTGGGGGATCTTCCACCGATAAACTCATCTTT.

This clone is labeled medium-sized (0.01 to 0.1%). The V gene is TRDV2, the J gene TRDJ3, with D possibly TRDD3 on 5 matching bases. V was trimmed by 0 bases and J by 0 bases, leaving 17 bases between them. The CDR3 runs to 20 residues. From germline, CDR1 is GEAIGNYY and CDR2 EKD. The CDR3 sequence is CACDTVEWGTSSWDTRQMFF. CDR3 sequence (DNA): TGTGCCTGTGACACCGTGGAATGGGGTACCAGCTCCTGGGACACCCGACAGATGTTTTTC.

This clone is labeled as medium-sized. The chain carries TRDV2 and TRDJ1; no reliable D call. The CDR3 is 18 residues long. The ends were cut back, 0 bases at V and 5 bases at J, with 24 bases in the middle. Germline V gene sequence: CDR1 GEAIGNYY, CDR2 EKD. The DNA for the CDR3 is TGTGCCTGTGACACCGTGGCTGCCGAGGACCCCCCAACGGATAAACTCATCTTT. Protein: CACDTVAAEDPPTDKLIF.

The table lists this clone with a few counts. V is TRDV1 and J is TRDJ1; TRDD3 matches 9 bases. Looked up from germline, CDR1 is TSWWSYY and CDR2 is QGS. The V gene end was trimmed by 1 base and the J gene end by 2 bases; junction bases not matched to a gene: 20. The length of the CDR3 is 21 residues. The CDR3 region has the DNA TGTGCTCTTGGGGAACGTATTCCTGTACTGGGGGACGCAGTAGGGACCGATAAACTCATCTTT. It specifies CALGERIPVLGDAVGTDKLIF.

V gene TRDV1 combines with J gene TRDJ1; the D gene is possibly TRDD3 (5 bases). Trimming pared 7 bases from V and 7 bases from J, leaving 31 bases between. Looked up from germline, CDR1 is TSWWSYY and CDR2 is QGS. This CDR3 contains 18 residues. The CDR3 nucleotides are TGTGCTCTTGAAAAGTCTACGAGAGGGAAAGATACTGTGGGTAAACTCATCTTT. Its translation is CALEKSTRGKDTVGKLIF.

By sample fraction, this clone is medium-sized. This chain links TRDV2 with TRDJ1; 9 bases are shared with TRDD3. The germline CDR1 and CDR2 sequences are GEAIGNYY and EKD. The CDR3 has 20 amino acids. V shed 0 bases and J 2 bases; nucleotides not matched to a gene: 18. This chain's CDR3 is CACDTMRTGGRANGTDKLIF. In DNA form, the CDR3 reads TGTGCCTGTGACACCATGCGTACTGGGGGAAGGGCGAATGGAACCGATAAACTCATCTTT.

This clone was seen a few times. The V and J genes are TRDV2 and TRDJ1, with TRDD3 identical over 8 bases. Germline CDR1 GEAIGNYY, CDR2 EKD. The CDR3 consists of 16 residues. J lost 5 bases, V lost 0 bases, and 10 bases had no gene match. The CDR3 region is CACDTVGDTKGDKLIF. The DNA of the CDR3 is TGTGCCTGTGACACCGTTGGGGATACAAAGGGGGATAAACTCATCTTT.